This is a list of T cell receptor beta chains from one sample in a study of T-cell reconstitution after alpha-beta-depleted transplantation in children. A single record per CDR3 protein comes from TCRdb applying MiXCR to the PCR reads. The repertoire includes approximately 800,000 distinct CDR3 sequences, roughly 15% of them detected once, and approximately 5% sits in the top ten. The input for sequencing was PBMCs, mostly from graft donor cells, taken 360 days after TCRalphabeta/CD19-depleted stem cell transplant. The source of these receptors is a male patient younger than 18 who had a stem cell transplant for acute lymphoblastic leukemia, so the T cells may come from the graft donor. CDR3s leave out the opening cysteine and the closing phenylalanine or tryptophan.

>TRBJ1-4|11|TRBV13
ASSSPTGEKLF
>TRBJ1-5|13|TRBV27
ASSLDSGRDQPQH
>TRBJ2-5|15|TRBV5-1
ASSLEVLGVWQETQY
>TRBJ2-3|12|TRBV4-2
ASSRGLAPSTQY
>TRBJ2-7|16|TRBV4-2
ASSQDARRDVVPYEQY
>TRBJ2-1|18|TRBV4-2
ASSQGAGLAGGASHNEQF
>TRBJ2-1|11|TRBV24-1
ATSDPSLHEQF
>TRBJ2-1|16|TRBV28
ASSPRINLLAGDIEQF
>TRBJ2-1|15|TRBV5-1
ASSLLASGPPYNEQF
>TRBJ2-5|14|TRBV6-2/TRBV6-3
ASSYFSGAGVETQY
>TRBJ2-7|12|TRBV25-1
ASSERAHFNEQY
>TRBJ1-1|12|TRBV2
ASREDRAGTEAF
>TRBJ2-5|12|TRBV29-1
SAGLHLRRETQY
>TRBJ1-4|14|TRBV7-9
ASSLSDGFHNEKLF
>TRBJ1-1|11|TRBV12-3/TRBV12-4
ASRLGGGPEAF
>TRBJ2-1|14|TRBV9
ASSALWASSYNEQF
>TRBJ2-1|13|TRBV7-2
ATQTPSGIVNEQF
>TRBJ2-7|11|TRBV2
ASLRERGYEQY
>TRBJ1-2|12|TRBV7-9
ASSLAGLYSGYT
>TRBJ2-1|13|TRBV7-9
ASSSTSGAYNEQF
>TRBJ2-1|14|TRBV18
ASSPGFRTPSNEQF
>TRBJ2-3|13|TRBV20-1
SAPLNRVSTDTQY
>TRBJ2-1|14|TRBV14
ASSHTGVGSYNEQF
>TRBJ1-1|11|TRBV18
ASSLGGFTEAF
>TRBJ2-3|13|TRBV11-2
ASSLQAPSTDTQY
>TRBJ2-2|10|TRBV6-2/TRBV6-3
ASMRGTGELF
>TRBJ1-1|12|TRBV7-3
ASSLKGGGTEAF
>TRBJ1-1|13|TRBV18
ASSPRREVNTEAF
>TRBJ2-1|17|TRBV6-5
ASSYYIPPGGLDGNEQF
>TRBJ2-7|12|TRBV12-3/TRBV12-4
ASSLALAGGEQY
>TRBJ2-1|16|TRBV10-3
AISGNEKRASSYNEQF
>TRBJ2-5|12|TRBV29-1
SVEKPARRETQY
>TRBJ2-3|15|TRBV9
ASSYLAAGSTTDTQY
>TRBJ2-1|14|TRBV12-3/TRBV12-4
ASSQLRAGLGNEQF
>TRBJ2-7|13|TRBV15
ATSRKTGGTYEQY
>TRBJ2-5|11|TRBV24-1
ATSDRPQETQY
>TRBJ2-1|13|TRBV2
ASSWGLAGGGEQF
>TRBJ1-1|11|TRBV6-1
ASRFVRHTEAF
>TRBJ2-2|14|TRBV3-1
ASSGLAGVRAGELF
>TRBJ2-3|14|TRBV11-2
ASSTRTGAPPDTQY
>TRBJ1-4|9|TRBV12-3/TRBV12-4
ASSANGTPF
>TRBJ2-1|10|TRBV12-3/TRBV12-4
ASSLGLAVQI
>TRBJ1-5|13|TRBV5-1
ASSLGQGGGQPQH
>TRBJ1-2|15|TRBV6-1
ASSETYRVGSFDGYT
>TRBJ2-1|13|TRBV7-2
ASSLGRTGHNEQF
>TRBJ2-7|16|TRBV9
ASSVVVWGRITPYEQY
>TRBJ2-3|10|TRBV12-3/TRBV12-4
ASSFRVDTQY
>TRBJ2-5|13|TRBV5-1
ASTSLGGRTETQY
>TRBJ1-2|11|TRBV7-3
ASAPEANYGYT
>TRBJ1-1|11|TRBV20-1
SASRDTNTEAF
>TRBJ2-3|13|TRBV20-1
SASSGGPFTDTQY